This TCR beta chain appears in the sequencing data of a study of monozygotic twins with inflammatory bowel disease. Study-level findings and limits: In the analysis, different T cell subtypes could not be told apart. Repertoire similarity did not differ between concordant and discordant twins, possibly owing to limited power.

On this clonotype: The target antigen is unknown.

Per TCR library, around 4,000 ng of total RNA was used. TCRdb reworked the 5' RACE reads into one entry per CDR3 protein, no DNA. Its listing shows under 150,000 distinct CDR3 sequences. This CDR3 has 14 amino acids. CDR1 is SGDLS and CDR2 is YYNGEE in the germline V gene. Whole blood without T cell sorting served as the source of isolated total RNA. The sequenced sample was blood. The chain employs TRBV9 and TRBJ2-7; the TCRdb call, TRBD1, lacks DNA for checking. The TCR was taken from a human donor with ulcerative colitis or Crohn's disease, or a healthy co-twin of an affected twin (not recorded which). The CDR3 region is CASSQEPRDYEQYF.